These 32 T cell receptor beta chains share one sample of origin, sequenced in a study of vaccination and CD4 T cells after COVID-19. The treatment denotes: approximately 9-day PBMC culture with coronavirus spike peptide pools or control peptides (ViraFEST assay). These receptors have no identified antigens. The Oncomine TCR Beta short-read assay sequenced DNA from cultured CD4+ T cells. TCRdb re-called the PCR reads with MiXCR, one entry per CDR3 protein. This sample has more than 10,000 distinct CDR3 sequences, with around two fifths found just once. The sequencing sample was made of CD4+ T cells from blood, cultured in vitro. These receptors all stem from a human donor who had recovered from COVID-19.

This clonotype has a handful of counts. This chain links TRBV5-6 with TRBJ1-5, with D unresolved. Between the trimmed V and J ends, which lost 2 bases and 6 bases, there was a span of 3 bases. The germline gives CDR1 SGHDT, CDR2 YYEEEE. CDR3 length: 11 amino acids. In nucleotides, the CDR3 is TGTGCCAGCAGCTTATCTCAGCCCCAGCATTTT. Its protein is CASSLSQPQHF.

The chain has TRBV7-2 and TRBJ2-7, with 11 bases aligning to TRBD2. The V segment lost 0 bases and the J segment 0 bases; nucleotides outside the gene matches: 7. The CDR3 spans 18 residues. Looked up from germline, CDR1 is SGHTA and CDR2 is FQGNSA. The CDR3 is CASSLAPSGGSVSYEQYF. In nucleotides, the CDR3 is TGTGCCAGCAGCTTAGCCCCTAGCGGGGGGTCTGTCTCCTACGAGCAGTACTTC. The entire variable domain, with the rest obtained from reference TRBV7-2 and TRBJ2-7, is as follows: GAGVSQSPSNKVTEKGKDVELRCDPISGHTALYWYRQSLGQGLEFLIYFQGNSAPDKSGLPSDRFSAERTGGSVSTLTIQRTQQEDSAVYLCASSLAPSGGSVSYEQYFGPGTRLTVT.

The DNA of the CDR3 is TGTGCCAGCAGCTTATCGGGGGGGGTACAAGAGACCCAGTACTTC. Protein: CASSLSGGVQETQYF. The chain couples TRBV7-9 to TRBJ2-5, with 8 bases identical to TRBD2. The V and J ends lost 2 bases and 2 bases, in that order; junction bases with no gene match: 4. Germline V gene lookup returns CDR1 SEHNR and CDR2 FQNEAQ (reference sequence). The length of the CDR3 is 15 residues. The entire variable domain, with the rest obtained from reference TRBV7-9 and TRBJ2-5, is as follows: DTGVSQNPRHKITKRGQNVTFRCDPISEHNRLYWYRQTLGQGPEFLTYFQNEAQLEKSRLLSDRFSAERPKGSFSTLEIQRTEQGDSAMYLCASSLSGGVQETQYFGPGTRLLVL.

This clonotype showed up just a few times. The V gene is TRBV2, the J gene TRBJ2-1; D might be TRBD2 (6 bases). V gave up 5 bases and J gave up 2 bases, with 16 bases separating them. The CDR3 consists of 16 residues. CDR1 and CDR2 from the germline V gene are SNHLY and FYNNEI. In DNA form, the CDR3 reads TGTGCCAGCAGTCCGACTAGTTCGGTGCCCTACAATGAGCAGTTCTTC. This gives the protein CASSPTSSVPYNEQFF. The entire variable domain, with the rest obtained from reference TRBV2 and TRBJ2-1, is as follows: EPEVTQTPSHQVTQMGQEVILRCVPISNHLYFYWYRQILGQKVEFLVSFYNNEISEKSEIFDDQFSVERPDGSNFTLKIRSTKLEDSAMYFCASSPTSSVPYNEQFFGPGTRLTVL.

This clonotype has a handful of counts. This chain joins TRBV10-3 and TRBJ1-2, with D unclear. The V end was cut by 6 bases, the J end by 2 bases, with 7 bases between. This CDR3 region has 12 residues. Germline values: CDR1 ENHRY, CDR2 SYGVKD. The CDR3 region has the DNA TGTGCCATCAGGGAAATCAACTATGGCTACACCTTC. It translates to CAIREINYGYTF.

This clonotype was seen more than once but under ten times. V gene TRBV12-3 or TRBV12-4 combines with J gene TRBJ1-1, with 7 nucleotides matching TRBD1. The CDR3 loop spans 15 amino acids. V shed 6 bases, J shed 1 base, and the junction held 8 bases outside the gene matches. The CDR3 bases are TGTGCCAGCAGCGGGACAGCCAGAGGGAACACTGAAGCTTTCTTT. Protein sequence: CASSGTARGNTEAFF.

The chain joins TRBV9 to TRBJ1-1, with TRBD1 as a possible D gene (6 bases). The CDR3 length is 13 residues. The germline V gene encodes CDR1 SGDLS and CDR2 YYNGEE. V was trimmed by 4 bases and J by 7 bases, leaving 14 bases between them. CDR3 in DNA: TGTGCCAGCAGCCTAGGGGGGGTTGGTGAAGCTTTCTTT. Protein sequence: CASSLGGVGEAFF.

This sequence joins TRBV7-9 and TRBJ1-2; the D gene is possibly TRBD1 (6 bases). V dropped 6 bases and J dropped 8 bases, with 19 bases sitting between them. This CDR3 is 14 amino acids long. CDR1 is SEHNR and CDR2 is FQNEAQ in the germline V gene (reference sequence). The CDR3 region has the DNA TGTGCCAGCAGTTACCTGCCACAGGGTAACGGCTACACCTTC. Its protein is CASSYLPQGNGYTF.

CDR3 sequence reads: CAGGVGGLVNEQYF. CDR3 coding DNA: TGTGCGGGAGGTGTGGGGGGGCTTGTCAACGAGCAGTACTTC. J is TRBJ2-7 and V is TRBV6-1, with D possibly TRBD2 on 7 matching bases. The CDR3 is 14 amino acids. Germline loops: CDR1 MNHNS, CDR2 SASEGT.

This clonotype was seen more than once but under ten times. This rearrangement joins TRBV3-1 to TRBJ1-5, with 8 bases aligning to TRBD1. The CDR3 covers 15 residues. Germline assignment: CDR1 LGHDT and CDR2 YNNKEL (reference sequence). V was clipped by 5 bases and J by 3 bases; unmatched bases: 6. Written as DNA, the CDR3 is TGTGCCAGCAGCTTTGGACAGGGTTCCAATCAGCCCCAGCATTTT. It specifies CASSFGQGSNQPQHF. Drawing the rest from reference TRBV3-1 and TRBJ1-5, the complete variable domain is DTAVSQTPKYLVTQMGNDKSIKCEQNLGHDTMYWYKQDSKKFLKIMFSYNNKELIINETVPNRFSPKSPDKAHLNLHINSLELGDSAVYFCASSFGQGSNQPQHFGDGTRLSIL.

In this sample, this clonotype turned up a few times. V is TRBV11-3 and J is TRBJ1-6; no clear D gene. The CDR3 spans 15 residues. Trimming stripped 3 bases from V and 3 bases from J, with 9 bases between. Germline V lookup: CDR1 SGHNT, CDR2 YENEEA. CDR3 sequence reads: CASSLTVGYNSPLHF. In DNA form, the CDR3 reads TGTGCCAGCAGCTTGACCGTAGGCTATAATTCACCCCTCCACTTT.

This clonotype was seen a few times. V and J are TRBV7-9 and TRBJ1-2; D not resolved. Trimming pared 1 base from V and 8 bases from J, leaving 17 bases between. Per germline, CDR1 SEHNR and CDR2 FQNEAQ (reference sequence). This CDR3 comprises 15 residues. In nucleotides, the CDR3 is TGTGCCAGCAGCTTAGGGTTAGGCCAGGTGGTCGGCTACACCTTC. This encodes CASSLGLGQVVGYTF.

The rearrangement uses TRBV2 and TRBJ2-2, with 9 bases that match TRBD2. The CDR3 spans 14 residues. J gave up 5 bases and V 9 bases, and 7 bases lay outside the gene matches. Germline V gene sequence: CDR1 SNHLY, CDR2 FYNNEI. The CDR3 DNA is TGTGCCAGTCGGCGACTAGCGGCGACCGGGGAGCTGTTTTTT. Protein: CASRRLAATGELFF.

This clonotype is categorized as medium-sized. V and J are TRBV7-2 and TRBJ2-5; 7 bases fit TRBD1. Losses at the gene ends were 4 bases for V and 5 bases for J; bases not matched to a gene: 7. The CDR3 runs 14 residues. Looked up from germline, CDR1 is SGHTA and CDR2 is FQGNSA. The CDR3: CASSYRQGWETQYF. DNA for the CDR3: TGTGCCAGCAGCTATCGACAGGGCTGGGAGACCCAGTACTTC.

The chain employs TRBV6-2 or TRBV6-3 and TRBJ1-2; 9 bases fit TRBD1. Germline V gene sequence: CDR1 MNHEY, CDR2 SVGEGT. The CDR3 runs 13 residues. The trim removed 5 bases at V and 4 bases at J, leaving 2 bases unmatched. CDR3 coding DNA: TGTGCCAGCAGTACGACAGGGGGCTATGGCTACACCTTC. It encodes CASSTTGGYGYTF.

This chain joins TRBV6-1 and TRBJ1-4, with D tentatively TRBD1 (5 bases). The CDR3 has 13 residues. V was clipped by 11 bases and J by 7 bases, with 17 bases between them. Germline CDR1 and CDR2: MNHNS and SASEGT. CDR3 in amino acids: CAVGGAVGEKLFF. The CDR3 DNA reads as TGTGCCGTCGGAGGGGCGGTGGGTGAAAAACTGTTTTTT.

CDR3 sequence reads: CASSAQGLNTGELFF. CDR3 in DNA: TGTGCCAGCAGCGCGCAGGGGCTAAACACCGGGGAGCTGTTTTTT. V and J are TRBV12-3 or TRBV12-4 and TRBJ2-2; tentative D call: TRBD1 (6 bases). Trimming removed 6 bases from V and 2 bases from J, with 13 bases in between. The CDR3 sequence is 15 residues long.

The V and J genes are TRBV12-3 or TRBV12-4 and TRBJ2-7; 16 positions agree with TRBD2. The trim removed 6 bases at V and 2 bases at J, leaving 4 bases unmatched. The CDR3 has 16 amino acids. CDR3 sequence (DNA): TGTGCCAGCAGCCCAGGGACTAGCGGGGGGGCCTACGAGCAGTACTTC. The encoded protein is CASSPGTSGGAYEQYF.

This clonotype was observed a few times. This chain links TRBV20-1 with TRBJ1-2; TRBD1 agrees at 8 bases. The trim removed 2 bases at V and 8 bases at J, leaving 10 bases unmatched. This CDR3 spans 14 amino acids. The V gene's germline CDR1 is DFQATT and CDR2 SNEGSKA (reference sequence). The CDR3 bases are TGCAGTGCTAGACAGGGGGCTGGCTATGGGGGCTACACCTTC. It yields the protein CSARQGAGYGGYTF.

This clonotype has a handful of counts. V and J are TRBV7-2 and TRBJ1-5, with D uncertain. Trimming left V 3 bases short and J 2 bases short, with 11 bases between. The CDR3 contains 15 residues. The germline V gene has CDR1 SGHTA and CDR2 FQGNSA. The DNA of the CDR3 is TGTGCCAGCAGCTTCAGTCCCTACGGCAATCAGCCCCAGCATTTT. Its translation: CASSFSPYGNQPQHF.

The V and J genes are TRBV5-4 and TRBJ1-2, with 9 nucleotides matching TRBD1. The junction had 3 bases not matched to a gene; V was cut back by 4 bases and J by 5 bases. The CDR3 contains 13 residues. Germline V CDR1 and CDR2: SGHNT, YYREEE (reference sequence). The DNA of the CDR3 is TGTGCCAGCAGCCAAGGACAGGGGTATGGCTACACCTTC. Protein: CASSQGQGYGYTF.

In its sample, this clonotype was seen a few times. The rearrangement joins TRBV12-3 or TRBV12-4 to TRBJ1-2; 9 bases match TRBD1. The CDR3 is 13 residues long. V lost 4 bases to trimming and J lost 7 bases; unmatched junction nucleotides: 4. This chain's CDR3 is CASSWTGEGGYTF. CDR3 in DNA: TGTGCCAGCAGTTGGACAGGGGAGGGTGGCTACACCTTC.

This clonotype showed up just a few times. The chain employs TRBV11-3 and TRBJ2-1; the D gene is possibly TRBD2 (5 bases). The CDR3 runs 14 residues. Trimming cost V 4 bases and J 4 bases, with 11 bases left between them. Germline CDR1 and CDR2: SGHNT and YENEEA. CDR3 sequence reads: CASSSAGYYNEQFF. In DNA, the CDR3 is TGTGCCAGCAGCTCGGCGGGTTATTACAATGAGCAGTTCTTC.

This clonotype has just a few counts. This chain links TRBV19 with TRBJ2-2, with D perhaps TRBD1 (6 bases). There are 13 residues in the CDR3. CDR1 is LNHDA and CDR2 is SQIVND in the germline V gene (reference sequence). Trimming cost V 5 bases and J 3 bases, with 7 bases left between them. CDR3 in DNA: TGTGCCAGTAGTGGACAGCACACCGGGGAGCTGTTTTTT. Amino acids: CASSGQHTGELFF.

This clonotype was counted only a few times. The chain uses TRBV12-3 or TRBV12-4 and TRBJ1-1; D remains ambiguous. Trimming removed 6 bases at V and 1 base at J, with 12 bases between. This CDR3 spans 14 amino acids. DNA for the CDR3: TGTGCCAGCAGCCCCGTTGAGGGGAACACTGAAGCTTTCTTT. Amino acids: CASSPVEGNTEAFF.

The rearrangement joins TRBV11-2 to TRBJ2-1; 7 bases align to TRBD2. Germline V gives CDR1 SGHAT, CDR2 FQNNGV. The CDR3 extends over 15 amino acids. Trimming at V came to 1 base and at J to 6 bases, leaving 6 bases not matched to a gene. The CDR3, as DNA: TGTGCCAGCAGCTTAGCAGCGGGGAGGGTCAATGAGCAGTTCTTC. Protein sequence: CASSLAAGRVNEQFF.

The chain is built from TRBV7-8 and TRBJ1-1, with TRBD1 identical over 8 bases. Trimming cost V 5 bases and J 1 base; bases outside gene matches: 6. Germline V gene data show CDR1 as SGHVS and CDR2 as FQNEAQ. The CDR3 runs 15 residues. The CDR3 loop reads CASSTRQGQNTEAFF. The DNA of the CDR3 is TGTGCCAGCAGCACCAGACAGGGGCAGAACACTGAAGCTTTCTTT. The whole variable domain, remainder taken from reference TRBV7-8 and TRBJ1-1, is GAGVSQSPRYKVAKRGQDVALRCDPISGHVSLFWYQQALGQGPEFLTYFQNEAQLDKSGLPSDRFFAERPEGSVSTLKIQRTQQEDSAVYLCASSTRQGQNTEAFFGQGTRLTVV.

The V gene is TRBV12-5, the J gene TRBJ2-7; D possibly corresponds to TRBD2 (5 bases). The ends were cut back, 3 bases at V and 4 bases at J, with 7 bases in the middle. From germline, CDR1 is LGHNT and CDR2 FRNRAP. The CDR3 consists of 12 residues. CDR3 region: CASGFGGYEQYF. CDR3 nucleotides: TGTGCTAGTGGTTTCGGAGGTTACGAGCAGTACTTC.

The chain uses TRBV4-3 and TRBJ1-2; no definite D call. V dropped 0 bases and J dropped 2 bases, with 16 bases sitting between them. Looked up from germline, CDR1 is LGHNA and CDR2 is YSLEER. The CDR3 is 17 residues long. The CDR3 DNA sequence: TGCGCCAGCAGCCAAGACCCGTCGAGGCAGTTAAACTATGGCTACACCTTC. Encoded protein: CASSQDPSRQLNYGYTF.

The rearrangement links TRBV18 to TRBJ2-6, with D perhaps TRBD1 (6 bases). CDR1 and CDR2 (germline): KGHSH, LQKENI. The CDR3 contains 15 residues. The V end lost 3 bases, the J end lost 5 bases, and 11 bases lay between the germline ends. The CDR3: CASSPEQGWANVLTF. The CDR3 DNA reads TGTGCCAGCTCACCTGAACAGGGCTGGGCCAACGTCCTGACTTTC.

The rearrangement uses TRBV14 and TRBJ1-6; D ambiguous. The CDR3 loop spans 14 amino acids. Germline CDR1 reads SGHDN; CDR2 reads FVKESK. V was cut by 0 bases and J by 10 bases, with 10 bases left in between. CDR3 bases: TGTGCCAGCAGCCAAGAGACCATCAGGTCACCCCTCCACTTT. As protein: CASSQETIRSPLHF.

The chain couples TRBV6-1 to TRBJ1-3; 9 bases are a match to TRBD1. The CDR3 length is 15 residues. CDR1 and CDR2 (germline): MNHNS, SASEGT. The junction had 5 bases not matched to a gene; V was cut back by 6 bases and J by 2 bases. CDR3 nucleotides: TGTGCCAGCAGACCCAGGACAGGGGCTGGAAACACCATATATTTT. Its translation: CASRPRTGAGNTIYF.